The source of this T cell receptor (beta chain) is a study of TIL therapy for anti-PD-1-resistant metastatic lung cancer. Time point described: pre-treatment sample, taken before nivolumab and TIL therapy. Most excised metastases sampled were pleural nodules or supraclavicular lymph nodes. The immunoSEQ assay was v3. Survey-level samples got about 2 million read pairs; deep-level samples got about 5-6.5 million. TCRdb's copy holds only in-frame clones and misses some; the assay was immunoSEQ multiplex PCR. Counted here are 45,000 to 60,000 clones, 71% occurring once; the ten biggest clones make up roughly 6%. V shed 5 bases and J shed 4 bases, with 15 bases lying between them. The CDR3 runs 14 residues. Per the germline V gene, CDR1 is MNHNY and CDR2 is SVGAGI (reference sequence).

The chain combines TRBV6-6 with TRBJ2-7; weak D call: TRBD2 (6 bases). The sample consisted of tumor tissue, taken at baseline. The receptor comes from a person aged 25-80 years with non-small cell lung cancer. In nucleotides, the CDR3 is TGTGCCAGCAGTCCGGGACTCCAAAGGTACGAGCAGTACTTC. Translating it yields CASSPGLQRYEQYF.